The T cell receptor beta chain described here comes from a study of STAT5B mutations in CD4+ large granular lymphocyte leukemia. The assay was run at survey level. The assay was immunoSEQ multiplex PCR, and TCRdb's table has in-frame clones only and misses some. Of just over 40,000 clones listed, roughly 83% are singletons. The germline gives CDR1 KGHSH, CDR2 LQKENI. This CDR3 comprises 13 residues. Trimming cost V 6 bases and J 5 bases; bases outside gene matches: 4. The chain uses TRBV18 and TRBJ1-5, with 7 bases identical to TRBD1. This sequence was found in a human donor in good health. Sequenced material: CD4+ T cells from blood buffy coats. CDR3 coding DNA: TGTGCCAGCTCGCCCGACAGGGATCAGCCCCAGCATTTT. Its translation: CASSPDRDQPQHF.